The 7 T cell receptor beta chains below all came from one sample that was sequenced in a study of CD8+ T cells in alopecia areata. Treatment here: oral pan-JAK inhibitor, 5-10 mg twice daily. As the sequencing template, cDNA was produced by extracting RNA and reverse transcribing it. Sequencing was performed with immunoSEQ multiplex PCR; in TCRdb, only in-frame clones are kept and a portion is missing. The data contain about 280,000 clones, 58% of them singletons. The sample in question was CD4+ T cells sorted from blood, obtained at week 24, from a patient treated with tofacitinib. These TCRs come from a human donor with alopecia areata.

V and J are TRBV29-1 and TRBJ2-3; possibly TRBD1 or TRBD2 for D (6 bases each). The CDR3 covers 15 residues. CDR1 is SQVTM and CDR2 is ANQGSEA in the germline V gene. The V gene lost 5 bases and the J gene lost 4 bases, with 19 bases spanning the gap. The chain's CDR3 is CSVMNPGGRSDTQYF. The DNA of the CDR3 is TGCAGCGTTATGAACCCCGGGGGCAGGTCAGATACGCAGTATTTT.

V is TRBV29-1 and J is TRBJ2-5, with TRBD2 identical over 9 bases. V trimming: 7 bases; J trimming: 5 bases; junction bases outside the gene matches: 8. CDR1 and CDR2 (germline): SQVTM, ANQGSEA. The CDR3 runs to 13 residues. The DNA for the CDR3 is TGCAGCGGCCTGCGGGGGGGCTGGGAGACCCAGTACTTC. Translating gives CSGLRGGWETQYF.

CDR3 in amino acids: CAWSEGWNSPLHF. CDR3 sequence (DNA): TGTGCCTGGAGTGAGGGATGGAATTCACCCCTCCACTTT. V usage is TRBV30 and J usage is TRBJ1-6; no definite D call. Between the trimmed V and J ends, which lost 1 base and 7 bases, there was a span of 8 bases. This CDR3 has 13 residues. The germline V gene has CDR1 GTSNPN and CDR2 SVGIG (reference sequence).

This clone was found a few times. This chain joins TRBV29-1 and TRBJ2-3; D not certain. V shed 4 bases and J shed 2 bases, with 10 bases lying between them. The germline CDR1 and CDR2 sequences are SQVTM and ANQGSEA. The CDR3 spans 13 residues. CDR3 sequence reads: CSVGTPNTDTQYF. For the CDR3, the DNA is TGCAGCGTTGGGACCCCTAACACAGATACGCAGTATTTT.

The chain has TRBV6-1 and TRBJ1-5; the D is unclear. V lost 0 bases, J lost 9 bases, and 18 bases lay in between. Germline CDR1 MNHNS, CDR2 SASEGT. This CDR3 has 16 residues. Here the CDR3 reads CASSEALVGSGRPQHF. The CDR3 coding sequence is TGTGCCAGCAGTGAAGCGCTAGTGGGGTCAGGCCGGCCCCAGCATTTT.

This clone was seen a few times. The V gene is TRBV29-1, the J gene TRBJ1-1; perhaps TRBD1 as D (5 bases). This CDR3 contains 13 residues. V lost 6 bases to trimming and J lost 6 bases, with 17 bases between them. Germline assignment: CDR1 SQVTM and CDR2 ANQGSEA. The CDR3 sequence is CSVRGTLWSEAFF. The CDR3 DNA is TGCAGCGTCCGGGGCACACTATGGTCTGAAGCTTTCTTT.

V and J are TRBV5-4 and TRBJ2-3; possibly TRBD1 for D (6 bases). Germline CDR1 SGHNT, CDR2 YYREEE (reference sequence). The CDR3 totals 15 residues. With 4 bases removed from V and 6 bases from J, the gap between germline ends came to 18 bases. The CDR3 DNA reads TGTGCCAGCAGCGCTGGACAGACCACTGCGGATACGCAGTATTTT. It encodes CASSAGQTTADTQYF.